This T cell receptor beta chain was documented in a study of vaccination effects on CD4 cells after COVID-19. Pools of viral peptides were used by the ViraFEST assay to expand antigen-specific CD4+ T cells ahead of sequencing. Culture lasted around eleven days before CD4+ T cell isolation. Nucleocapsid antibodies stayed negative before and after vaccination, showing no earlier SARS-CoV-2 infection. CDR1 and CDR2 (germline): SGHAT, FQDESV (reference sequence). V lost 2 bases to trimming and J lost 4 bases, with 6 bases between them. This CDR3 is 13 amino acids long. The protocol was immunoSEQ multiplex PCR, while the TCRdb copy is restricted to in-frame clones and leaves out a portion. The sample shows about 24,000 clones, around three quarters of them seen only once. Comments on this clone: Antigen: not known.

Specimen: CD4+ T cells from PBMCs cultured with HCoV-NL63 spike peptides, collected before COVID-19 vaccination. The sequence came from a human donor who received a COVID-19 vaccine. The chain uses TRBV11-1 and TRBJ1-5, with D unresolved. CDR3 sequence: CASSLQWNQPQHF. The CDR3 DNA reads as TGTGCCAGCAGCTTACAATGGAATCAGCCCCAGCATTTT.